These 26 T cell receptor beta chains were all obtained from the same sample, sequenced in a study of blood T cell repertoires in COVID-19. Some clones are missing from TCRdb's copy, which holds only in-frame ones; the method was immunoSEQ multiplex PCR. This sample yields 380,000 or so clones, of which around 84% are seen a single time; under 1.2% belongs to the top ten. The sequenced sample was peripheral blood. The receptor source for this set is a human donor with acute or convalescent COVID-19. The donor label of this sample is uncertain.

V is TRBV18 and J is TRBJ1-1, with D unclear. This CDR3 is 11 amino acids long. CDR1 is KGHSH and CDR2 is LQKENI in the germline V gene. With 1 base removed from V and 9 bases from J, the gap between germline ends came to 6 bases. The CDR3 here is CASSPLSQAFF. The CDR3, as DNA: TGTGCCAGCTCACCACTTAGCCAAGCTTTCTTT.

The chain is built from TRBV27 and TRBJ2-3; possibly TRBD2 for D (7 bases). CDR1 and CDR2 from the germline V gene are MNHEY and SMNVEV (reference sequence). The V end lost 5 bases, the J end lost 3 bases, and 12 bases lay between the germline ends. There are 14 residues in the CDR3. CDR3 nucleotide sequence: TGTGCCAGCAGTGAGCGGGACATTACAGATACGCAGTATTTT. As protein: CASSERDITDTQYF.

V and J are TRBV5-4 and TRBJ2-7; D might be TRBD2 (5 bases). The CDR3 contains 13 residues. The germline gives CDR1 SGHNT, CDR2 YYREEE (reference sequence). V was shortened by 1 base and J by 5 bases, with 10 bases between the two germline ends. CDR3 DNA: TGTGCCAGCAGCTTGAGTCTAGCCAACGAGCAGTACTTC. Amino acids: CASSLSLANEQYF.

The chain joins TRBV7-9 to TRBJ1-4; a weak D match, TRBD1 (5 bases). The ends were cut back, 4 bases at V and 0 bases at J, with 9 bases in the middle. The CDR3 loop spans 15 amino acids. CDR1 is SEHNR, CDR2 FQNEAQ, per germline (reference sequence). The CDR3 sequence is CASSSQGATNEKLFF. The CDR3 region has the DNA TGTGCCAGCAGCTCTCAGGGTGCAACTAATGAAAAACTGTTTTTT. The variable domain in full, completed from reference TRBV7-9 and TRBJ1-4, reads DTGVSQNPRHKITKRGQNVTFRCDPISEHNRLYWYRQTLGQGPEFLTYFQNEAQLEKSRLLSDRFSAERPKGSFSTLEIQRTEQGDSAMYLCASSSQGATNEKLFFGSGTQLSVL.

This clone was recorded once. The rearrangement uses TRBV3-1 (or the pseudogene TRBV3-2) and TRBJ2-1, with 8 positions matching TRBD2. This CDR3 spans 12 amino acids. The germline V gene has CDR1 LGHDT and CDR2 YNNKEL (reference sequence). The CDR3 loop is CATSGPYNEQFF. CDR3 DNA: TGTGCAACTAGCGGCCCCTACAATGAGCAGTTCTTC.

The chain couples TRBV5-1 to TRBJ2-1, with TRBD1 identical over 7 bases. CDR3 length: 18 amino acids. In germline, CDR1 is SGHRS, CDR2 YFSETQ. V trimming: 3 bases; J trimming: 4 bases; junction bases outside the gene matches: 16. The CDR3 is CASSSTGALTSFYNEQFF. The CDR3 coding sequence is TGCGCCAGCAGCTCTACAGGGGCGCTAACATCCTTTTACAATGAGCAGTTCTTC.

J is TRBJ1-5 and V is TRBV12-5; D gene ambiguous. This CDR3 has 13 amino acids. Germline CDR1 reads LGHNT; CDR2 reads FRNRAP. V gave up 1 base and J gave up 4 bases, with 5 bases separating them. CDR3 nucleotide sequence: TGTGCTAGTGGTTTGGGGCAGAATCAGCCCCAGCATTTT. Its protein is CASGLGQNQPQHF.

The rearrangement uses TRBV4-1 and TRBJ2-7; possible D gene TRBD1, 5 bases. V lost 2 bases, J lost 3 bases, and 5 bases lay in between. Germline V CDR1 and CDR2: MGHRA, YSYEKL. The CDR3 is 12 amino acids. CDR3 bases: TGCGCCAGCAGCCAACAGGGCTACGAGCAGTACTTC. Protein product: CASSQQGYEQYF.

As for this clone: Within the sample, other DNA sequences also encode this same CDR3. The chain couples TRBV5-1 to TRBJ1-1; a possible D gene is TRBD1 (5 bases). The length of the CDR3 is 14 residues. Germline V lookup: CDR1 SGHRS, CDR2 YFSETQ. The ends were cut back, 0 bases at V and 1 base at J, with 7 bases in the middle. CDR3 sequence reads: CASSLAGQNTEAFF. DNA for the CDR3: TGCGCCAGCAGCTTGGCAGGGCAGAACACTGAAGCTTTCTTT.

The genes are TRBV5-6 and TRBJ2-6; D might be TRBD2 (5 bases). CDR1 and CDR2 from the germline V gene are SGHDT and YYEEEE. V was shortened by 3 bases and J by 0 bases, with 13 bases between the two germline ends. The CDR3 length is 17 residues. The CDR3 DNA is TGTGCCAGCAGCTCGGTCGGACTGCTCTCTGGGGCCAACGTCCTGACTTTC. Its translation is CASSSVGLLSGANVLTF.

This rearrangement joins TRBV2 to TRBJ1-1, with D unresolved. The V and J ends lost 8 bases and 7 bases respectively, with 11 bases between them. CDR1 is SNHLY, CDR2 FYNNEI, per germline. This CDR3 has 11 residues. This chain's CDR3 is CASSITFEAFF. CDR3 nucleotides: TGTGCCAGCTCTATCACCTTTGAAGCTTTCTTT.

CDR3 residues: CASSPLGGRGYEQYF. The DNA for the CDR3 is TGTGCCAGCAGCCCCCTGGGGGGAAGAGGGTACGAGCAGTACTTC. The chain recombines TRBV11-2 with TRBJ2-7, with a weak D call TRBD2 (6 bases). CDR3 size: 15 residues. V was cut by 5 bases and J by 4 bases, with 18 bases left in between. CDR1 and CDR2 from the germline V gene are SGHAT and FQNNGV.

A single count supports this clone. J is TRBJ2-1 and V is TRBV4-1; perhaps TRBD2 as D (6 bases). The germline V gene encodes CDR1 MGHRA and CDR2 YSYEKL. This CDR3 has 16 amino acids. The germline V and J ends were trimmed by 0 bases and 2 bases, with 11 bases remaining between them. The CDR3 bases are TGCGCCAGCAGCCAAGAGGCGGGGCCCCCCTACAATGAGCAGTTCTTC. Residues: CASSQEAGPPYNEQFF.

In its sample, this clone was seen a few times. This chain connects TRBV2 to TRBJ1-4; 8 bases are shared with TRBD1. With 9 bases clipped from V and 7 bases from J, the junction kept 10 bases outside the gene matches. The CDR3 consists of 14 residues. Per the germline V gene, CDR1 is SNHLY and CDR2 is FYNNEI. CDR3 region: CASLDRGLSEKLFF. As DNA, the CDR3 is TGTGCCAGTCTCGACAGGGGATTATCTGAAAAACTGTTTTTT.

The chain links TRBV11-2 to TRBJ1-6; D uncertain. CDR1 and CDR2 (germline): SGHAT, FQNNGV. CDR3 length equals 14 residues. Trimming took 3 bases from V and 8 from J, leaving 11 bases between them. The CDR3 spells CASSLTPNDSPLHF. Written as DNA, the CDR3 is TGTGCCAGCAGCTTGACACCAAATGATTCACCCCTCCACTTT.

The chain joins TRBV7-9 to TRBJ1-4, with a weak D call TRBD1 (5 bases). Trimming cost V 5 bases and J 3 bases, with 13 bases left between them. Germline-derived CDR1 and CDR2 are SEHNR and FQNEAQ (reference sequence). The CDR3 has 15 residues. CDR3 coding DNA: TGTGCCAGCAGCCCACCCAGGGAGGCTAATGAAAAACTGTTTTTT. Translating it yields CASSPPREANEKLFF.

The gene calls are TRBV7-2 and TRBJ1-2, with 7 nucleotides matching TRBD1. CDR3 length equals 15 residues. V lost 0 bases to trimming and J lost 4 bases; unmatched junction nucleotides: 5. From germline, CDR1 is SGHTA and CDR2 FQGNSA. The CDR3 coding sequence is TGTGCCAGCAGCTTAGCCACAGGGGCGGCCTATGGCTACACCTTC. Its translation is CASSLATGAAYGYTF.

The chain employs TRBV6-5 and TRBJ1-1; 9 nucleotides align to TRBD1. The CDR3 runs 15 residues. Germline V gene sequence: CDR1 MNHEY, CDR2 SVGAGI. J gave up 1 base and V 6 bases, and 6 bases lay outside the gene matches. CDR3 nucleotide sequence: TGTGCCAGCAGCTCGACAGGGGGTTCGAACACTGAAGCTTTCTTT. Translation: CASSSTGGSNTEAFF.

The chain joins TRBV19 to TRBJ1-5; tentative D call: TRBD1 (5 bases). In germline, CDR1 is LNHDA, CDR2 SQIVND (reference sequence). This CDR3 region has 13 residues. With 7 bases removed from V and 6 bases from J, the gap between germline ends came to 13 bases. CDR3 sequence reads: CASTPGGGQPQHF. CDR3 nucleotides: TGTGCCAGTACCCCGGGGGGGGGTCAGCCCCAGCATTTT.

This clone was detected only a few times. This chain uses TRBV19 with TRBJ1-1; tentative D call: TRBD1 (5 bases). From germline, CDR1 is LNHDA and CDR2 SQIVND (reference sequence). V was cut by 7 bases and J by 1 base, with 13 bases left in between. This CDR3 spans 14 amino acids. The CDR3 nucleotides read TGTGCCAGTATACAGGCTAGGGAGAACACTGAAGCTTTCTTT. This translates into CASIQARENTEAFF.

To note about this clone: The same CDR3 arises from other DNA sequences in this sample as well. The chain links TRBV28 to TRBJ1-3; 7 bases fit TRBD1. V gave up 5 bases and J gave up 4 bases; unmatched junction bases: 5. Germline V CDR1 and CDR2: MDHEN, SYDVKM. This CDR3 region has 14 residues. In DNA form, the CDR3 reads TGTGCCAGCAGTACGACAGGGAGGGGAAACACCATATATTTT. Residues: CASSTTGRGNTIYF. The full variable domain, completed using reference TRBV28 and TRBJ1-3, is DVKVTQSSRYLVKRTGEKVFLECVQDMDHENMFWYRQDPGLGLRLIYFSYDVKMKEKGDIPEGYSVSREKKERFSLILESASTNQTSMYLCASSTTGRGNTIYFGEGSWLTVV.

V usage is TRBV23-1 and J usage is TRBJ2-7; a weak D match, TRBD1 (6 bases). TRBV23-1 is recorded as an ORF, its role being uncertain. The CDR3 totals 16 residues. V was cut by 4 bases and J by 1 base, with 17 bases left in between. CDR3 in DNA: TGCGCCAGCAGTCCCTGCGCAGGGGACCCTTCCTACGAGCAGTACTTC. It specifies CASSPCAGDPSYEQYF.

This chain uses TRBV5-1 with TRBJ2-3; D is ambiguous. V lost 2 bases, J lost 0 bases, and 10 bases lay in between. There are 15 residues in the CDR3. Germline loops: CDR1 SGHRS, CDR2 YFSETQ. DNA of the CDR3: TGCGCCAGCAGCTTCCTGCTCGGGAGCACAGATACGCAGTATTTT. Translating it yields CASSFLLGSTDTQYF.

This sequence joins TRBV5-1 and TRBJ2-3; 7 nucleotides line up with TRBD2. The V gene's germline CDR1 is SGHRS and CDR2 YFSETQ. CDR3 length: 15 residues. Losses at the gene ends were 7 bases for V and 3 bases for J; bases not matched to a gene: 11. The CDR3: CASGVHGEGTDTQYF. DNA for the CDR3: TGCGCCAGCGGCGTTCATGGGGAGGGGACAGATACGCAGTATTTT.

V is TRBV5-1 and J is TRBJ2-2, with 10 bases matching TRBD2. The CDR3 length is 18 residues. Germline-derived CDR1 and CDR2 are SGHRS and YFSETQ. The V and J ends lost 2 bases and 2 bases, in that order; junction bases with no gene match: 9. The CDR3 here is CASSFGLAGVVNTGELFF. DNA of the CDR3: TGCGCCAGCAGCTTTGGGCTAGCGGGAGTCGTAAACACCGGGGAGCTGTTTTTT.

The chain combines TRBV28 with TRBJ1-6; maybe TRBD1 (5 bases). The germline CDR1 and CDR2 sequences are MDHEN and SYDVKM. This CDR3 comprises 15 residues. V gave up 6 bases and J gave up 1 base, with 10 bases separating them. CDR3 coding DNA: TGTGCCAGCAGGGGGGGGACTTCCTATAATTCACCCCTCCACTTT. This gives the protein CASRGGTSYNSPLHF. Full variable domain (rest looked up from reference TRBV28 and TRBJ1-6): DVKVTQSSRYLVKRTGEKVFLECVQDMDHENMFWYRQDPGLGLRLIYFSYDVKMKEKGDIPEGYSVSREKKERFSLILESASTNQTSMYLCASRGGTSYNSPLHFGNGTRLTVT.